This T cell receptor (beta chain) was recorded in a study of cytotoxic CD8 clonotypes in ibrutinib-treated CLL. Broader study findings: Shared public clonotypes were rare, and on treatment they either got smaller or stayed the same. Researchers report that baseline clonality outpaced age-matched healthy donors and tracked circulating CD8+ T-cell counts. Sampling times (in sustained-remission versus progressing patients) were not the same.

TCRdb keeps only in-frame clones here, not all; method: immunoSEQ multiplex PCR. Among just over 200,000 clones, more than 65% were seen once, and the ten largest hold 5.9%. In regard to this clone: What it binds is not known.

The V and J ends lost 8 bases and 1 base respectively, with 8 bases between them. This CDR3 is built from 12 residues. Germline values: CDR1 MNHEY, CDR2 SVGAGI. This TCR was recovered from a human donor with chronic lymphocytic leukemia. The material was PBMCs, obtained after 12 months of ibrutinib treatment. J is TRBJ1-2 and V is TRBV6-5, with D hard to call. In DNA, the CDR3 is TGTGCCAGCCGCAGAAGTAACTATGGCTACACCTTC. Its protein is CASRRSNYGYTF.